A selection of T cell receptor beta chains follows, all from one sample in a study of shared clonotypes between healthy human individuals. TCRdb's table, derived via immunoSEQ multiplex PCR, lists solely in-frame clones and lacks some. The sample lists some 2,000,000 clones, 85% to 95% seen once, with 0.13% in the top ten. The sequencing sample was made of naive CD4+ T cells sorted from blood. These receptors came from a man between 18 and 29 years old in good health. CDR3s include the opening cysteine and the closing phenylalanine or tryptophan. A D gene is named only where the DNA matches it firmly. Clone size appears in some rows only: once, few, many, or a class for an expanded clone.

clone_size	j_call	d_call	v_call	cdr3_nt	cdr3_aa
NA	TRBJ2-1	TRBD2	TRBV2	TGTGCCAGCAAAATACTAGCGGGAGTAGAGCAGTTCTTC	CASKILAGVEQFF
NA	TRBJ1-1	NA	TRBV10-3	TGTGCCATCACCCGCGATGTGGGGTTCACTGAAGCTTTCTTT	CAITRDVGFTEAFF
NA	TRBJ2-1	TRBD2	TRBV6-5	TGTGCCAGCAGTCGGACTAGCGGTGACAATGAGCAGTTCTTC	CASSRTSGDNEQFF
NA	TRBJ2-7	TRBD2	TRBV5-1	TGCGCCAGCAGCCTGGTTGGAGCGGGAGGAAACGAGCAGTACTTC	CASSLVGAGGNEQYF
NA	TRBJ1-6	NA	TRBV6-5	TGTGCCAGCAGTTACGACAGATATAATTCACCCCTCCACTTT	CASSYDRYNSPLHF
NA	TRBJ2-4	NA	TRBV19	TGTGCCAGTAGTATATCGCTGGCACCCCTAGCCAAAAACATTCAGTACTTC	CASSISLAPLAKNIQYF
NA	TRBJ2-7	NA	TRBV9	TGTGCCAGCAGCGCCAGGGGACTTACCTACGAGCAGTACTTC	CASSARGLTYEQYF
NA	TRBJ2-7	NA	TRBV5-1	TGCGCCAGCAGCTTTACCCGAGGCGCCACCTACGAGCAGTACTTC	CASSFTRGATYEQYF
NA	TRBJ1-6	TRBD1	TRBV6-1	TGTGCCAGCAGTGAAGCGGACAGGAATTCACCCCTCCACTTT	CASSEADRNSPLHF
NA	TRBJ1-1	NA	TRBV18	TGTGCCAGCTCACCACTTGGACAGAGGAACACTGAAGCTTTCTTT	CASSPLGQRNTEAFF
NA	TRBJ2-7	TRBD2	TRBV4-3	TGCGCCAGCAGCCAAGGAGCGGGAGGGTTCTCCTACGAGCAGTACTTC	CASSQGAGGFSYEQYF
NA	TRBJ1-1	TRBD1	TRBV2	TGTGCCAGCAGTGTGACCGGGACAGATAACACTGAAGCTTTCTTT	CASSVTGTDNTEAFF
NA	TRBJ1-1	TRBD1	TRBV7-9	TGTGCCAGCAGCCAGGGGGCGAACACTGAAGCTTTCTTT	CASSQGANTEAFF
NA	TRBJ2-2	TRBD2	TRBV7-2	TGTGCCAGCAGCCACAGTAGCGGGAGTTACACCGGGGAGCTGTTTTTT	CASSHSSGSYTGELFF
NA	TRBJ2-7	TRBD2	TRBV7-2	TGTGCCAGCAGCGCAGCTAGCGGGAGTCGGTCCTACGAGCAGTACTTC	CASSAASGSRSYEQYF
NA	TRBJ2-1	NA	TRBV2	TGTGCCAGCAGTGAAGGGGCGCGCTCAAACAATGAGCAGTTCTTC	CASSEGARSNNEQFF
NA	TRBJ2-2	NA	TRBV6-5	TGTGCCAGCAGCATTAGTTGGGCGAACGGGGAGCTGTTTTTT	CASSISWANGELFF
few	TRBJ2-3	NA	TRBV9	TGTGCCAGCAGCCCTTATGGGGGGGATACGCAGTATTTT	CASSPYGGDTQYF
NA	TRBJ1-2	NA	TRBV5-1	TGCGCCAGCACCTCAAATAGCTATGGCTACACCTTC	CASTSNSYGYTF
NA	TRBJ1-2	NA	TRBV6-1	TGTGCCAGCAGTGATTCCGTTGGGGGCTACACCTTC	CASSDSVGGYTF
NA	TRBJ2-1	TRBD2	TRBV7-9	TGTGCCAGCAGCTTAGCGCGAGTAGCGGGGGAAAAGCAGTTCTTC	CASSLARVAGEKQFF
NA	TRBJ2-2	NA	TRBV10-1	TGCGCCAGCAGTGAGTCGTTCTTAGGGGACACCGGGGAGCTGTTTTTT	CASSESFLGDTGELFF
NA	TRBJ1-3	NA	TRBV9	TGTGCCAGCAGCGTAGCCCCAGGCTCTGGAAACACCATATATTTT	CASSVAPGSGNTIYF
NA	TRBJ1-1	NA	TRBV28	TGTGCCAGCAGCGCGGCAGGGGTGAACACTGAAGCTTTCTTT	CASSAAGVNTEAFF
NA	TRBJ2-7	TRBD1	TRBV7-3	TGTGCCAGCAGTAAGGACAGGGGGAGCTCCTACGAGCAGTACTTC	CASSKDRGSSYEQYF